Given below is one TCR beta chain in context. Its cognate antigen is unknown. The entry originates in a study of response to subunit inactivated influenza vaccine. TCRdb passed the RT-PCR reads through MiXCR, listing each CDR3 protein once. The sample gives around 520,000 distinct CDR3 sequences, about an eighth of which show up once; roughly a tenth is in the top ten. Study observations and caveats: Few additional T cells are recruited per seasonal influenza vaccination, authors suggested.

In germline, CDR1 is DFQATT, CDR2 SNEGSKA (reference sequence). With 2 bases removed from V and 5 bases from J, the gap between germline ends came to 13 bases. This CDR3 is 14 amino acids long. This specimen was PBMCs from blood, taken on the day of vaccination. The J gene is TRBJ2-1, the V gene TRBV20-1; D perhaps matches TRBD1 (5 bases). The sequence was obtained from a man in his fifties or sixties who received an inactivated influenza vaccine. CDR3 DNA: TGCAGTGCTAGAAGGTGGCCGACAGACAATGAGCAGTTCTTC. This encodes CSARRWPTDNEQFF.